The 26 T cell receptor beta chains reported below all come from one sample, sequenced in a study of cytomegalovirus exposure and HLA in healthy donors. TCRdb keeps only in-frame clones here, not all; method: immunoSEQ multiplex PCR. Of about 110,000 clones in the sample, about 85% were seen once. The sample was PBMCs. The source of these receptors is a woman younger than 30 in good health and CMV-seropositive.

The chain couples TRBV6-1 to TRBJ2-1; a possible D gene is TRBD2 (6 bases). The CDR3 extends over 14 amino acids. V was clipped by 7 bases and J by 0 bases, with 10 bases between them. CDR1 MNHNS and CDR2 SASEGT come from the germline V gene. CDR3 DNA: TGTGCCAGCATCCCGGGGGTCTCCTACAATGAGCAGTTCTTC. It is translated as CASIPGVSYNEQFF.

This chain uses TRBV4-1 with TRBJ2-7, with a weak D call TRBD1 (5 bases). V lost 0 bases, J lost 1 base, and 7 bases lay in between. Germline V gives CDR1 MGHRA, CDR2 YSYEKL. This CDR3 region has 14 residues. CDR3 region: CASSQETASYEQYF. In DNA, the CDR3 is TGCGCCAGCAGCCAAGAGACAGCTTCCTACGAGCAGTACTTC.

The CDR3 bases are TGTGCCAGCGTGGCGGACAGTACTTTCTACGAGCAGTACTTC. This codes for CASVADSTFYEQYF. The rearrangement joins TRBV2 to TRBJ2-7; possibly TRBD1 for D (6 bases). The germline CDR1 and CDR2 sequences are SNHLY and FYNNEI. Trimming stripped 8 bases from V and 3 bases from J, with 17 bases between. The CDR3 is made up of 14 amino acids.

This clone has a single count. This chain uses TRBV10-3 with TRBJ1-2; D is perhaps TRBD1 (5 bases). Trimming removed 4 bases at V and 3 bases at J, with 15 bases between. Germline V gene sequence: CDR1 ENHRY, CDR2 SYGVKD. The CDR3 covers 15 residues. This CDR3 reads CAISGGVTDYYGYTF. In nucleotides, the CDR3 is TGTGCCATCAGTGGGGGGGTAACAGATTACTATGGCTACACCTTC.

The rearrangement links TRBV15 to TRBJ2-2; D remains ambiguous. Germline V CDR1 and CDR2: LNHNV, YYDKDF (reference sequence). The length of the CDR3 is 15 residues. V was pared by 1 base and J by 1 base, with 7 bases between. CDR3 in DNA: TGTGCCACCAGCAGAGCCAGGATGAACACCGGGGAGCTGTTTTTT. As protein: CATSRARMNTGELFF.

This sequence joins TRBV7-9 and TRBJ2-7; D is possibly TRBD1 (6 bases). CDR3 length: 14 amino acids. The germline V and J ends were trimmed by 5 bases and 2 bases, with 13 bases remaining between them. Germline values: CDR1 SEHNR, CDR2 FQNEAQ (reference sequence). The CDR3 nucleotides read TGTGCCAGCAGCCCGGACAGTCCCGCCTACGAGCAGTACTTC. Translation gives CASSPDSPAYEQYF.

The chain employs TRBV27 and TRBJ2-5; a possible D gene is TRBD2 (6 bases). Trimming pared 4 bases from V and 4 bases from J, leaving 13 bases between. The CDR3 sequence is 14 residues long. Per germline, CDR1 MNHEY and CDR2 SMNVEV (reference sequence). CDR3 nucleotide sequence: TGTGCCAGCAGTTCACGGGGGTACCCAGAGACCCAGTACTTC. It translates to CASSSRGYPETQYF.

The chain carries TRBV7-2 and TRBJ2-5; D is unclear. The CDR3 spans 12 residues. Per germline, CDR1 SGHTA and CDR2 FQGNSA. The V gene lost 0 bases and the J gene lost 5 bases, with 4 bases spanning the gap. Here the CDR3 DNA reads TGTGCCAGCAGCTTAGCTCTCGAGACCCAGTACTTC. As protein: CASSLALETQYF.

The chain carries TRBV2 and TRBJ2-7, with D perhaps TRBD1 (6 bases). CDR3 length: 17 residues. Germline V gene sequence: CDR1 SNHLY, CDR2 FYNNEI. With 6 bases removed from V and 0 bases from J, the gap between germline ends came to 21 bases. The CDR3 is CASRELQGMGSSYEQYF. The CDR3 coding sequence is TGTGCCAGCAGGGAATTACAGGGAATGGGCAGCTCCTACGAGCAGTACTTC.

The chain is built from TRBV5-4 and TRBJ1-1; 7 nucleotides line up with TRBD1. Germline V gene lookup returns CDR1 SGHNT and CDR2 YYREEE (reference sequence). Germline trimming cut 4 bases from V and 7 bases from J; bases unmatched to any gene: 16. CDR3 length: 16 residues. CDR3 residues: CASSPDPTGLPFEAFF. CDR3 DNA: TGTGCCAGCAGCCCGGATCCGACAGGGCTCCCTTTTGAAGCTTTCTTT.

This clone was seen once. This chain's CDR3 is CATSRQGRNTEAFF. The CDR3 DNA sequence: TGTGCCACCAGCCGACAGGGGAGGAACACTGAAGCTTTCTTT. The chain is built from TRBV2 and TRBJ1-1; 8 bases are a match to TRBD1. Germline CDR1 SNHLY, CDR2 FYNNEI. The V and J ends lost 10 bases and 1 base, in that order; junction bases with no gene match: 8. The CDR3 runs to 14 residues.

This clone was detected only a few times. The genes are TRBV7-9 and TRBJ1-1; D not resolved. The CDR3 is 13 residues long. Germline CDR1 SEHNR, CDR2 FQNEAQ (reference sequence). Trimming shortened V by 5 bases and J by 0 bases, and 7 bases separated the two germline ends. The CDR3 nucleotides read TGTGCCAGCAGCGCCACAATGAACACTGAAGCTTTCTTT. Translated, it gives CASSATMNTEAFF.

The chain joins TRBV7-3 to TRBJ2-7; D may be TRBD1 (5 bases). The CDR3 runs 13 residues. Germline V CDR1 and CDR2: SGHTA, FQGTGA. V lost 5 bases to trimming and J lost 2 bases, with 10 bases between them. CDR3 loop: CASSLDRAYEQYF. CDR3 nucleotides: TGTGCCAGCAGCCTAGACAGAGCCTACGAGCAGTACTTC.

The rearrangement links TRBV7-2 to TRBJ2-7, with 8 bases lining up with TRBD1. Trimming took 6 bases from V and 3 from J; bases not matched to a gene: 10. The CDR3 loop spans 15 amino acids. Per germline, CDR1 SGHTA and CDR2 FQGNSA. Written as DNA, the CDR3 is TGTGCCAGCAGACAAACCGGGACAGGCCTCTACGAGCAGTACTTC. Translating gives CASRQTGTGLYEQYF.

The chain employs TRBV9 and TRBJ2-1; TRBD2 matches at 7 bases. Germline CDR1 and CDR2: SGDLS and YYNGEE. V lost 4 bases to trimming and J lost 6 bases; unmatched junction nucleotides: 10. The CDR3 loop spans 15 amino acids. CDR3 nucleotides: TGTGCCAGCAGCTCAATCGGGGGGACCCTCAATGAGCAGTTCTTC. Translation gives CASSSIGGTLNEQFF. Full variable domain (missing parts from reference TRBV9 and TRBJ2-1): DSGVTQTPKHLITATGQRVTLRCSPRSGDLSVYWYQQSLDQGLQFLIQYYNGEERAKGNILERFSAQQFPDLHSELNLSSLELGDSALYFCASSSIGGTLNEQFFGPGTRLTVL.

This clone was seen a handful of times. V and J are TRBV29-1 and TRBJ1-2; 8 positions match TRBD1. V shed 6 bases, J shed 7 bases, and the junction held 7 bases outside the gene matches. Germline V gene lookup returns CDR1 SQVTM and CDR2 ANQGSEA. This CDR3 contains 12 residues. The CDR3 region is CSVDRALGGYTF. For the CDR3, the DNA is TGCAGCGTGGACAGGGCTTTGGGTGGCTACACCTTC.

The chain uses TRBV11-2 and TRBJ2-5, with a possible D match to TRBD1 (5 bases). The germline V and J ends were trimmed by 0 bases and 5 bases, with 16 bases remaining between them. The CDR3 consists of 16 residues. Germline V CDR1 and CDR2: SGHAT, FQNNGV. The CDR3 protein is CASSLEAGLMWETQYF. The DNA of the CDR3 is TGTGCCAGCAGCTTAGAAGCAGGGTTAATGTGGGAGACCCAGTACTTC.

This clone was seen more than once but under ten times. This chain joins TRBV10-1 and TRBJ1-2; D not resolved. V dropped 4 bases and J dropped 0 bases, with 12 bases sitting between them. CDR3 size: 15 residues. CDR1 and CDR2 (germline): WNHNN, SYGVQD (reference sequence). CDR3 sequence (DNA): TGCGCCAGCAGTGTCCCAGGCTCAGCTAACTATGGCTACACCTTC. It translates to CASSVPGSANYGYTF.

The chain combines TRBV6-6 with TRBJ2-7; D is undetermined. The V and J ends lost 4 bases and 0 bases respectively, with 13 bases between them. CDR1 and CDR2 from the germline V gene are MNHNY and SVGAGI (reference sequence). The CDR3 has 15 residues. The CDR3 region is CASSWAPGYSYEQYF. The CDR3 DNA is TGTGCCAGCAGTTGGGCCCCAGGATACTCCTACGAGCAGTACTTC.

The rearrangement links TRBV25-1 to TRBJ1-4; D ambiguous. Germline V CDR1 and CDR2: MGHDK, SYGVNS. This CDR3 spans 12 amino acids. Trimming stripped 4 bases from V and 8 bases from J, with 8 bases between. The CDR3 reads CASSVAREKLFF. The DNA of the CDR3 is TGTGCCAGCAGTGTGGCCAGGGAAAAACTGTTTTTT.

The chain recombines TRBV4-2 with TRBJ2-1; D may be TRBD2 (5 bases). Trimming removed 1 base at V and 3 bases at J, with 13 bases between. Germline CDR1 reads LGHNA; CDR2 reads YNFKEQ. The CDR3 runs to 16 residues. This CDR3 is CASSQGGGLSYNEQFF. The CDR3 region has the DNA TGTGCCAGCAGCCAAGGAGGCGGGCTGAGCTACAATGAGCAGTTCTTC.

The rearrangement links TRBV7-2 to TRBJ2-7; 9 bases match TRBD2. This CDR3 has 15 amino acids. Germline assignment: CDR1 SGHTA and CDR2 FQGNSA. V lost 1 base, J lost 6 bases, and 7 bases stayed unmatched. The CDR3 bases are TGTGCCAGCAGCTTAGGTCTGGCGGGGGGGCCCGAGCAGTACGTC. It is translated as CASSLGLAGGPEQYV.

This chain uses TRBV6-1 with TRBJ2-6, with a tentative D call TRBD1 (6 bases). The CDR3 length is 14 residues. V was trimmed by 10 bases and J by 3 bases, leaving 13 bases between them. Germline V CDR1 and CDR2: MNHNS, SASEGT. The CDR3: CATHQGSGANVLTF. CDR3 nucleotides: TGTGCCACCCATCAGGGGAGTGGGGCCAACGTCCTGACTTTC.

This chain links TRBV11-2 with TRBJ2-7; 7 nucleotides line up with TRBD2. The CDR3 is 14 residues long. V lost 0 bases to trimming and J lost 6 bases; unmatched junction nucleotides: 5. The germline gives CDR1 SGHAT, CDR2 FQNNGV. In DNA form, the CDR3 reads TGTGCCAGCAGCTTAGATCTGGGAGGGTTCGAGCAGTACTTC. It translates to CASSLDLGGFEQYF.

The V and J genes are TRBV29-1 and TRBJ2-5; a possible D gene is TRBD2 (7 bases). Germline V gene sequence: CDR1 SQVTM, CDR2 ANQGSEA. Trimming cost V 2 bases and J 4 bases, with 23 bases left between them. The CDR3 has 17 residues. CDR3: CSVEYDWVRGAGETQYF. CDR3 DNA sequence: TGCAGCGTTGAATACGACTGGGTCCGGGGGGCGGGAGAGACCCAGTACTTC.

This clone came up a few times. The J gene is TRBJ2-7, the V gene TRBV28, with 8 bases that match TRBD2. Germline CDR1 is MDHEN and CDR2 is SYDVKM. The CDR3 contains 11 residues. The ends lost 11 bases at V and 3 bases at J; junction bases unmatched: 3. The CDR3 nucleotides are TGTGCCTCGGGGGGGTTCTACGAGCAGTACGTC. Its protein product is CASGGFYEQYV.